The TCR beta chain under discussion was sequenced for a study of T cells in Graves' hyperthyroidism and ophthalmopathy (dated by TCRdb to about 2019). As for the study more broadly: Peripheral blood was collected at initial diagnosis, before any treatment. For training and testing, the 100 or so patients in the discovery cohort were randomly divided in a 7:3 ratio. The study also compared thyroid tissue and blood T-cell repertoires from more than 5 Graves' hyperthyroidism patients. After blood sampling, hyperthyroidism patients were treated with methimazole at a starting dose of 30 mg daily, and ophthalmopathy patients were treated with high-dose intravenous methylprednisolone. The paper reports TCR Vbeta CDR3 sequencing of over 130 peripheral blood samples: approximately 43 ophthalmopathy, approximately 74 hyperthyroidism and around 17 progressor patients. An independent validation cohort of under 20 hyperthyroidism patients and some 15 patients who later progressed to ophthalmopathy tested prospective prediction of ophthalmopathy. A discovery cohort of roughly 96 patients, 43 with Graves' ophthalmopathy and 55 to 60 with stable Graves' hyperthyroidism, was used to find distinguishing TCR V-J signatures. What the authors observed across the whole study: Blood samples also contained most of the expanded thyroid clonotypes (frequency above 0.001), which suggests that blood repertoires may reflect thyroid immune responses. In cross-validation, a model built on a 13 V-J signature told ophthalmopathy apart from stable hyperthyroidism with approximately 90% sensitivity and roughly 83% specificity, and in testing the same model reached 80%/75%. In validation, the model predicted progression to ophthalmopathy with around 71% sensitivity and around 72% specificity, a median of 6.5 months before onset. No statistical method was used to fix the sample size in advance, and group allocation was not hidden from the investigators.

A word on this clonotype: Its target antigen remains unknown. Base qualities are not at hand, and no much larger clone is one base apart.

The CDR3, from cysteine to phenylalanine, totals 13 residues. Only the CDR3 region is kept as DNA, spanning 39 bases read in frame from base 1. CDR1 MNHEY and CDR2 SVGAGI are derived from the germline V gene. Deletion took 2 bases off V and 6 bases off J, with a span of 11 bases between the germline ends. Stable Graves' hyperthyroidism was defined as the absence of progression to ophthalmopathy over 18 months of follow-up. Hyperthyroidism patients were aged 18 to 65 years and newly diagnosed, with disease duration of less than 2 months. The study excluded patients with uncontrolled infections, other autoimmune diseases, pregnancy or lactation. Diagnoses were based on clinical symptoms, serum thyroxine and TRAb, thyroid ultrasound and orbital computed tomography. PBMCs were isolated from about 9 ml of fresh peripheral blood by Ficoll-Paque density gradient centrifugation. Total RNA was extracted using Trizol reagent, and RNA quality was assessed on an Agilent 2100 Bioanalyzer.

TCR beta CDR3 regions were amplified from RNA transcripts. A first-round RT-PCR of the TCR CDR3 used the HTBI primer set with the Qiagen OneStep RT-PCR kit. Libraries were constructed in a second round of multiplex PCR, after which size selection and purification were performed. Libraries were sequenced paired-end with 100 bp reads on an Illumina HiSeq2000. On the study's bioinformatics: Raw data were processed with SOAPnuke, discarding reads with adapters, uncalled bases, mean Phred below 15, or no exact constant-primer or identifier match. COPE v1.2.5 was used to merge the high-quality paired reads, and each unique nucleotide sequence was defined as a clonotype. MiTCR v1.1 was used to align clonotypes to the IMGT TRBV, TRBD and TRBJ reference segments. Analysis was restricted to V-J combinations with a frequency above 0.0001, which covered 98% to 99.2% of repertoires. A TCS score was defined as the ratio between F50 (clonal expansion) and ExV (chaos), using BLOSUM62-based TCRdist between CDR3 peptides within each V-J. Welch's t-statistics and random forest reduced fewer than 550 V-J features to about 12, which were used in a naive Bayes classifier (R e1071). The similarity between thyroid and blood repertoires was quantified using the Morisita-Horn index. TCRdb passed the public sequencing reads through fastp at Q25 and MiXCR, retaining productive beta sequences. Identical CDR3 protein sequences are pooled into one entry, listed with their most common genes and DNA. The V and J calls come from TCRdb's annotation, not from the publication. Recorded for this sample are hundreds of thousands of distinct CDR3 sequences; over 35% of them occurred a single time. Roughly 8.3% of the sample goes to the ten largest clones.

Material for sequencing was blood. The receptor chain draws on TRBV6-5 and TRBJ2-7, and the D gene may be TRBD2, 6 bases matching. The sequence came from a man between 18 and 29 years old with Graves' hyperthyroidism. The CDR3 protein is CASSYVGSGEQYF. The DNA reads as follows: TGTGCCAGCAGTTACGTGGGTAGCGGCGAGCAGTACTTC.